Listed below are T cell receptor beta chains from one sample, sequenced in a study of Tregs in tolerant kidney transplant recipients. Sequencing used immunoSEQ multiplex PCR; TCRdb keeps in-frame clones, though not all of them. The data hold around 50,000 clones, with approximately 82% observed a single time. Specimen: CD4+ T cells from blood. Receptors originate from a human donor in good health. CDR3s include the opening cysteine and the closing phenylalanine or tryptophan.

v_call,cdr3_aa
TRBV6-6,CASSYSRENEQYF
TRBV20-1,CSADRTNEQFF
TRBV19,CASSILHRSQGENYEQYF
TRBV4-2,CASSLISGEGADTQYF
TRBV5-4,CASSLRDLPEAFF
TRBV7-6,CASSSPYRGRKTQYF
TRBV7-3,CASSLAAGAGAKQYF
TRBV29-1,CSAPESPYEQYF
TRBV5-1,CASSLTGYEQYF
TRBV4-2,CASSQGDSPLHF
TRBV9,CASSVGPGQGGEKLFF
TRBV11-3,CASSPSASNTGELFF
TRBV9,CASSVSGTGDHEQYF
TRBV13,CASSLGQGASNQPQHF
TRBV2,CASRLARRGGELFF